Listed here are 32 T cell receptor beta chains from one sample, sequenced in a study of blood T cell repertoires in COVID-19 (dated by TCRdb to the early 2020s). The library relied on the immunoSEQ multiplex PCR assay. TCRdb's version of the immuneACCESS table is confined to in-frame rearrangements and falls short of the full clone set. An unresolved V gene accounts for under half of the shortfall where checked; the remainder is of unknown origin. This sample comprises some 160,000 clones, around 80% of them detected only once. Nearly 3.5% of the sample comes from the top ten. The material sequenced was PBMCs or T cells enriched from blood (not recorded which). These TCRs come from an older woman who had recovered from COVID-19.

The rearrangement uses TRBV9 and TRBJ2-1; 11 nucleotides agree with TRBD2. CDR3 length: 16 amino acids. The J segment lost 4 bases and the V segment lost 4 bases, leaving 7 bases of the junction unmatched. Germline-derived CDR1 and CDR2 are SGDLS and YYNGEE. The CDR3 here is CASSPRLAGQYNEQFF. CDR3 nucleotides: TGTGCCAGCAGCCCCCGACTAGCGGGGCAGTACAATGAGCAGTTCTTC.

The chain uses TRBV12-5 and TRBJ2-3, with D possibly being TRBD1 (6 bases). This CDR3 region has 17 residues. V lost 2 bases, J lost 0 bases, and 15 bases lay in between. The germline CDR1 and CDR2 sequences are LGHNT and FRNRAP. The CDR3 nucleotides read TGTGCTAGTGGTTTGTTACAGGGTACCCCTAGCACAGATACGCAGTATTTT. It specifies CASGLLQGTPSTDTQYF.

The J gene is TRBJ2-3, the V gene TRBV18; a possible D gene is TRBD1 (6 bases). Trimming pared 4 bases from V and 1 base from J, leaving 12 bases between. Germline V lookup: CDR1 KGHSH, CDR2 LQKENI. This CDR3 comprises 15 residues. CDR3 loop: CASSLDRSGTDTQYF. CDR3 DNA sequence: TGTGCCAGCTCACTCGACAGGTCGGGCACAGATACGCAGTATTTT.

The gene calls are TRBV27 and TRBJ2-1; tentative D call: TRBD1 (6 bases). The CDR3 sequence is 13 residues long. Germline CDR1 is MNHEY and CDR2 is SMNVEV (reference sequence). The CDR3 DNA follows: TGTCGGCAATTGGGGGCCACCTACAATGAGCAGTTCTTC. Amino acid sequence: CRQLGATYNEQFF.

This rearrangement joins TRBV7-2 to TRBJ2-7, with 11 nucleotides matching TRBD2. The trim removed 0 bases at V and 10 bases at J, leaving 5 bases unmatched. This CDR3 spans 14 amino acids. Per the germline V gene, CDR1 is SGHTA and CDR2 is FQGNSA. This CDR3 reads CASSLALAGGLQYF. CDR3 coding DNA: TGTGCCAGCAGCTTAGCTCTAGCGGGGGGTCTTCAGTACTTC.

The genes are TRBV6-5 and TRBJ2-6; TRBD1 aligns across 7 bases. The CDR3 is 14 residues long. CDR1 is MNHEY and CDR2 is SVGAGI in the germline V gene. Unmatched junction bases numbered 7, after V lost 10 bases and J lost 4 bases. The CDR3 DNA sequence: TGTGCCATTCTACAGGGGTCCGGGGCCAACGTCCTGACTTTC. Translated: CAILQGSGANVLTF.

The CDR3 sequence: CASGRVGEAFF. The CDR3 DNA follows: TGTGCCAGCGGCCGTGTCGGCGAAGCTTTCTTT. This chain uses TRBV10-3 with TRBJ1-1, with D unclear. V was trimmed by 10 bases and J by 8 bases, leaving 14 bases between them. The CDR3 length is 11 residues. The germline V gene encodes CDR1 ENHRY and CDR2 SYGVKD.

The chain employs TRBV29-1 and TRBJ1-1; no reliable D call. Trimming took 7 bases from V and 1 from J, leaving 22 bases between them. The germline gives CDR1 SQVTM, CDR2 ANQGSEA. The CDR3 extends over 16 amino acids. The CDR3 DNA sequence: TGCAGCGCCTATGTTGGCCGGGGATTGGGGAACACTGAAGCTTTCTTT. Translating it yields CSAYVGRGLGNTEAFF.

J is TRBJ1-6 and V is TRBV18, with 11 bases matching TRBD1. The ends lost 3 bases at V and 5 bases at J; junction bases unmatched: 6. The CDR3 spans 17 residues. CDR1 is KGHSH, CDR2 LQKENI, per germline. In DNA form, the CDR3 reads TGTGCCAGCTCACCCAACGGACAGGGGGCGGATAATTCACCCCTCCACTTT. Amino acid sequence: CASSPNGQGADNSPLHF. Combining the CDR3 with reference TRBV18 and TRBJ1-6 gives the whole variable domain NAGVMQNPRHLVRRRGQEARLRCSPMKGHSHVYWYRQLPEEGLKFMVYLQKENIIDESGMPKERFSAEFPKEGPSILRIQQVVRGDSAAYFCASSPNGQGADNSPLHFGNGTRLTVT.

The gene calls are TRBV6-5 and TRBJ1-5, with TRBD1 identical over 7 bases. Germline CDR1 MNHEY, CDR2 SVGAGI. The CDR3 has 14 residues. The V gene end was trimmed by 7 bases and the J gene end by 4 bases; junction bases not matched to a gene: 7. The CDR3 nucleotides are TGTGCCAGCAAAACAGGGGCTTTGAATCAGCCCCAGCATTTT. Protein product: CASKTGALNQPQHF.

This chain uses TRBV18 with TRBJ1-1; 9 bases map to TRBD1. Trimming took 3 bases from V and 4 from J; bases not matched to a gene: 3. The CDR3 contains 14 residues. Germline-derived CDR1 and CDR2 are KGHSH and LQKENI. The CDR3 loop is CASSPMTGGTEAFF. In nucleotides, the CDR3 is TGTGCCAGCTCACCCATGACAGGGGGCACTGAAGCTTTCTTT.

The chain's CDR3 is CASSQEGGEAFF. The DNA for the CDR3 is TGTGCCAGCAGCCAAGAAGGAGGTGAAGCTTTCTTT. The gene calls are TRBV14 and TRBJ1-1; unclear D gene. V lost 0 bases to trimming and J lost 7 bases, with 6 bases between them. Germline V lookup: CDR1 SGHDN, CDR2 FVKESK. The CDR3 extends over 12 amino acids.

J is TRBJ1-1 and V is TRBV9; D is uncertain. This CDR3 has 13 residues. V lost 0 bases and J lost 7, with 10 bases in between. Germline V lookup: CDR1 SGDLS, CDR2 YYNGEE. DNA of the CDR3: TGTGCCAGCAGCGTAGCGGGTGTGGGTGAAGCTTTCTTT. It is translated as CASSVAGVGEAFF.

This chain uses TRBV4-1 with TRBJ2-1; the match to TRBD2 covers 12 bases. The germline CDR1 and CDR2 sequences are MGHRA and YSYEKL. The CDR3 runs 17 residues. V shed 0 bases, J shed 2 bases, and the junction held 2 bases outside the gene matches. CDR3 sequence reads: CASSQDRTSGAYNEQFF. CDR3 nucleotides: TGCGCCAGCAGCCAAGATCGGACTAGCGGGGCCTACAATGAGCAGTTCTTC.

J is TRBJ2-7 and V is TRBV30; 14 bases match TRBD2. The length of the CDR3 is 16 residues. The ends lost 1 base at V and 0 bases at J; junction bases unmatched: 2. Per the germline V gene, CDR1 is GTSNPN and CDR2 is SVGIG (reference sequence). The CDR3 region is CAWSAGLAGASYEQYF. Here the CDR3 DNA reads TGTGCCTGGAGTGCGGGACTAGCGGGGGCCTCCTACGAGCAGTACTTC.

The CDR3 region is CASSLAADSNQPQHF. The CDR3 region has the DNA TGCGCCAGCAGCTTGGCTGCGGATAGCAATCAGCCCCAGCATTTT. The chain links TRBV5-1 to TRBJ1-5; no firm D call. Germline CDR1 reads SGHRS; CDR2 reads YFSETQ. V lost 0 bases, J lost 0 bases, and 7 bases lay in between. The CDR3 has 15 amino acids.

CDR3 sequence: CASSLEGAYFGSNQPQHF. CDR3 DNA sequence: TGTGCCAGCAGCTTAGAGGGGGCCTACTTCGGAAGCAATCAGCCCCAGCATTTT. The chain carries TRBV7-9 and TRBJ1-5; 7 bases are shared with TRBD1. The CDR3 extends over 18 amino acids. Germline CDR1 reads SEHNR; CDR2 reads FQNEAQ (reference sequence). The trim removed 1 base at V and 1 base at J, leaving 10 bases unmatched. Complete variable domain (other parts from reference TRBV7-9 and TRBJ1-5): DTGVSQNPRHKITKRGQNVTFRCDPISEHNRLYWYRQTLGQGPEFLTYFQNEAQLEKSRLLSDRFSAERPKGSFSTLEIQRTEQGDSAMYLCASSLEGAYFGSNQPQHFGDGTRLSIL.

This sequence joins TRBV6-5 and TRBJ2-3, with 7 nucleotides matching TRBD2. This CDR3 contains 16 residues. With V trimmed by 0 bases and J by 2 bases, 5 bases remained unmatched. The germline gives CDR1 MNHEY, CDR2 SVGAGI. CDR3 in DNA: TGTGCCAGCAGTTACTCCGCAGCGGGGACCACAGATACGCAGTATTTT. This sequence encodes CASSYSAAGTTDTQYF.

V usage is TRBV13 and J usage is TRBJ2-7; 9 bases line up with TRBD2. CDR1 and CDR2 (germline): PRHDT, FYEKMQ (reference sequence). V lost 2 bases and J lost 4; bases outside the gene matches: 3. The CDR3 is 14 residues long. The CDR3, as DNA: TGTGCCAGCAGCTTAAGCGGGGGGTGGTACGAGCAGTACTTC. It codes for CASSLSGGWYEQYF. Full variable domain (outside the CDR3, taken from reference TRBV13 and TRBJ2-7): AAGVIQSPRHLIKEKRETATLKCYPIPRHDTVYWYQQGPGQDPQFLISFYEKMQSDKGSIPDRFSAQQFSDYHSELNMSSLELGDSALYFCASSLSGGWYEQYFGPGTRLTVT.

This sequence joins TRBV5-1 and TRBJ2-4, with TRBD2 as a possible D gene (6 bases). V was pared by 4 bases and J by 0 bases, with 8 bases between. The CDR3 sequence is 14 residues long. CDR1 and CDR2 from the germline V gene are SGHRS and YFSETQ. Here the CDR3 DNA reads TGCGCCAGCAGCCCGGGACTAGCCAAAAACATTCAGTACTTC. Translating gives CASSPGLAKNIQYF.

This chain joins TRBV9 and TRBJ2-5, with D possibly TRBD2 on 6 matching bases. The CDR3 has 14 residues. Trimming took off 2 bases at V and 5 bases at J, with 13 bases between the two ends. Germline V gives CDR1 SGDLS, CDR2 YYNGEE. The CDR3 loop reads CASSVGGTLETQYF. The CDR3 region has the DNA TGTGCCAGCAGCGTTGGCGGGACTTTGGAGACCCAGTACTTC.

This chain uses TRBV30 with TRBJ1-2, with D possibly being TRBD1 (6 bases). The germline V gene has CDR1 GTSNPN and CDR2 SVGIG (reference sequence). The CDR3 length is 16 residues. Trimming removed 3 bases from V and 0 bases from J, with 17 bases in between. CDR3 amino acids: CAWRGTGTLANYGYTF. The CDR3 nucleotides read TGTGCCTGGAGAGGAACCGGGACACTGGCTAACTATGGCTACACCTTC.

This clone was seen once. The chain's CDR3 is CASLREGGNYGYTF. CDR3 coding DNA: TGTGCCAGCCTACGGGAGGGGGGCAACTATGGCTACACCTTC. This sequence joins TRBV2 and TRBJ1-2, with D perhaps TRBD1 (6 bases). Germline V lookup: CDR1 SNHLY, CDR2 FYNNEI. The CDR3 covers 14 residues. The germline V and J ends were trimmed by 8 bases and 2 bases, with 15 bases remaining between them.

This clone was seen a handful of times. The chain couples TRBV5-1 to TRBJ1-2; maybe TRBD1 (6 bases). V shed 0 bases and J shed 8 bases, with 17 bases lying between them. The CDR3 sequence is 15 residues long. The germline V gene encodes CDR1 SGHRS and CDR2 YFSETQ. The CDR3 coding sequence is TGCGCCAGCAGCTTGGGACGGGACGGCGGGGGCGGCTACACCTTC. It encodes CASSLGRDGGGGYTF. Supplemented by reference TRBV5-1 and TRBJ1-2, the full variable domain reads KAGVTQTPRYLIKTRGQQVTLSCSPISGHRSVSWYQQTPGQGLQFLFEYFSETQRNKGNFPGRFSGRQFSNSRSEMNVSTLELGDSALYLCASSLGRDGGGGYTFGSGTRLTVV.

The rearrangement uses TRBV12-3 or TRBV12-4 and TRBJ2-5; D is perhaps TRBD1 (5 bases). Deletions cut 2 bases from V and 4 bases from J, with 5 bases between. The CDR3 has 12 amino acids. CDR3 amino acids: CASSLQGETQYF. CDR3 sequence (DNA): TGTGCCAGCAGTTTACAGGGAGAGACCCAGTACTTC.

The V and J genes are TRBV6-5 and TRBJ1-2; no firm D call. This CDR3 is built from 15 residues. CDR1 and CDR2 from the germline V gene are MNHEY and SVGAGI. Deletions cut 0 bases from V and 0 bases from J, with 8 bases between. CDR3 in amino acids: CASSYSGVANYGYTF. CDR3 DNA: TGTGCCAGCAGTTACTCCGGGGTGGCTAACTATGGCTACACCTTC.

The genes are TRBV7-2 and TRBJ2-1, with D unclear. CDR3 length: 16 amino acids. In germline, CDR1 is SGHTA, CDR2 FQGNSA. Between the trimmed V and J ends, which lost 3 bases and 0 bases, there was a span of 12 bases. This CDR3 reads CASSFRSASSYNEQFF. CDR3 bases: TGTGCCAGCAGCTTTCGGAGCGCCAGCTCCTACAATGAGCAGTTCTTC. Together with reference TRBV7-2 and TRBJ2-1, the CDR3 gives the full variable domain: GAGVSQSPSNKVTEKGKDVELRCDPISGHTALYWYRQSLGQGLEFLIYFQGNSAPDKSGLPSDRFSAERTGGSVSTLTIQRTQQEDSAVYLCASSFRSASSYNEQFFGPGTRLTVL.

The chain uses TRBV5-1 and TRBJ1-3; TRBD1 might be the D (6 bases). Trimming removed 4 bases from V and 7 bases from J, with 15 bases in between. Germline values: CDR1 SGHRS, CDR2 YFSETQ. The CDR3 has 14 amino acids. The CDR3 DNA reads as TGCGCCAGCAGCCTACAGGGCCAGGAGAACACCATATATTTT. Amino acid sequence: CASSLQGQENTIYF.

This clone has only a few counts. The chain is built from TRBV6-1 and TRBJ1-2; 7 bases fit TRBD1. Trimming took 1 base from V and 8 from J; bases not matched to a gene: 4. This CDR3 is built from 13 residues. Germline V gives CDR1 MNHNS, CDR2 SASEGT. CDR3 amino acids: CASSEEEGAGYTF. The DNA for the CDR3 is TGTGCCAGCAGTGAAGAGGAGGGGGCGGGCTACACCTTC.

This rearrangement joins TRBV7-9 to TRBJ2-1; possible D gene TRBD1, 6 bases. Germline values: CDR1 SEHNR, CDR2 FQNEAQ (reference sequence). Between the trimmed V and J ends, which lost 2 bases and 4 bases, there was a span of 12 bases. The CDR3 has 15 amino acids. Here the CDR3 reads CASSLMGAAYNEQFF. In DNA, the CDR3 is TGTGCCAGCAGCTTAATGGGGGCCGCTTACAATGAGCAGTTCTTC.

The chain's CDR3 is CSVIFRETGNGYTF. In DNA, the CDR3 is TGCAGCGTTATTTTTAGGGAGACAGGGAACGGCTACACCTTC. This chain uses TRBV29-1 with TRBJ1-2, with 7 bases matching TRBD1. Per germline, CDR1 SQVTM and CDR2 ANQGSEA. V trimming: 5 bases; J trimming: 8 bases; junction bases outside the gene matches: 14. This CDR3 comprises 14 residues. The full variable domain, its missing parts supplied by reference TRBV29-1 and TRBJ1-2, is SAVISQKPSRDICQRGTSLTIQCQVDSQVTMMFWYRQQPGQSLTLIATANQGSEATYESGFVIDKFPISRPNLTFSTLTVSNMSPEDSSIYLCSVIFRETGNGYTFGSGTRLTVV.

Only one count was recorded for this clone. This chain's CDR3 is CASSQVPVSGANVLTF. Here the CDR3 DNA reads TGCGCCAGCAGCCAAGTCCCGGTCTCTGGGGCCAACGTCCTGACTTTC. This rearrangement joins TRBV4-1 to TRBJ2-6, with D unresolved. Germline V gives CDR1 MGHRA, CDR2 YSYEKL. The CDR3 length is 16 residues. With 1 base removed from V and 0 bases from J, the gap between germline ends came to 7 bases.